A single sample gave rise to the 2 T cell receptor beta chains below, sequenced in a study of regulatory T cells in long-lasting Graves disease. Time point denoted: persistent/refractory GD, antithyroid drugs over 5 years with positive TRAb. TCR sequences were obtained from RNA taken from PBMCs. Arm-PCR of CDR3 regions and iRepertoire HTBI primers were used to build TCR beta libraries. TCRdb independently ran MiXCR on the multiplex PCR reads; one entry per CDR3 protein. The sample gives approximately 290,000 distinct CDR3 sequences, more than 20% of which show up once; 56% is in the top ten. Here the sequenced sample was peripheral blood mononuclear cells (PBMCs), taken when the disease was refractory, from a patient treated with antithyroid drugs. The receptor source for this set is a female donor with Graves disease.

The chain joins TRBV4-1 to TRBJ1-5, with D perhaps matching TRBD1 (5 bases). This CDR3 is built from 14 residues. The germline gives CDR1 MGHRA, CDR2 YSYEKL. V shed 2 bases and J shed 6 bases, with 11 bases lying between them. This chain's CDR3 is CASSQSREGQPQHF. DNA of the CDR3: TGCGCCAGCAGCCAAAGCAGGGAGGGTCAGCCCCAGCATTTT.

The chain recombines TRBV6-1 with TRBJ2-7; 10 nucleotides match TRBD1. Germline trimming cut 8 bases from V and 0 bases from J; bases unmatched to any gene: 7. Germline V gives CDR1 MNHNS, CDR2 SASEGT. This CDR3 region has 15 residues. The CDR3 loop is CASGRDRGTSYEQYF. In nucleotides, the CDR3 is TGTGCCAGCGGACGGGACAGGGGTACCTCCTACGAGCAGTACTTC.